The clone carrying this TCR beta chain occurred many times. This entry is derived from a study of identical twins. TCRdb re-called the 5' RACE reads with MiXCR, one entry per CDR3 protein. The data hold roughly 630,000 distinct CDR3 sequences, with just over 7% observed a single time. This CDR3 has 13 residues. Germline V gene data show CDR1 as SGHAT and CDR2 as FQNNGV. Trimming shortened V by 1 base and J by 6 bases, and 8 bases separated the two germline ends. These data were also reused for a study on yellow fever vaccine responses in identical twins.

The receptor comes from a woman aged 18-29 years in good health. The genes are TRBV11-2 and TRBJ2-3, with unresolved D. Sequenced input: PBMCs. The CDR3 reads CASSLGEADTQYF. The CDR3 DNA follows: TGTGCCAGCAGCTTAGGTGAGGCGGATACGCAGTATTTT.